This TCR beta chain was captured by sequencing in a study of T cell clonotyping in hematopoietic cell transplantation. General study findings and limits: Cells were unsorted, so CD4 and CD8 contributions were not separated.

The method was immunoSEQ multiplex PCR; TCRdb's version includes in-frame clones alone and lacks a portion of them. The table lists 69,000 or so clones, 94% of them singletons. This CDR3 has 14 residues. The V and J ends lost 9 bases and 6 bases, in that order; junction bases with no gene match: 7. From germline, CDR1 is SGHRS and CDR2 YFSETQ. Concerning this clone itself: Its target is unknown.

The clonotype comes from a man over 45 in good health. Some clones in this sample may be carry-over from other donors' samples. This chain uses TRBV5-1 with TRBJ2-3; TRBD2 matches at 13 bases. The sample consisted of peripheral blood mononuclear cells. The CDR3 reads CATGTSGTLDTQYF. The CDR3 nucleotides read TGCGCCACCGGGACTAGCGGGACTTTGGATACGCAGTATTTT.